This T cell receptor beta chain is drawn from a study of OX40 agonist ivuxolimab in advanced cancers. With respect to the entire study: The costimulatory receptor OX40 (CD134) was targeted by ivuxolimab, a fully human IgG2 agonistic monoclonal antibody. Intravenous ivuxolimab was administered to patients every 2 weeks at six dose levels: 0.01, 0.1, 0.3, 1.5, 3 and 10 mg/kg. Of the roughly 52 patients in dose escalation, 19 had hepatocellular carcinoma, some 15 had melanoma, 9 had renal cell carcinoma and 9 had head and neck cancer. The dose-escalation cohort was around 83% male with a mean age of about 65 years, ranging from roughly 20 to 80. Prior anti-PD-1, anti-PD-L1 or anti-CTLA-4 therapy was permitted, and about 40% of dose-escalation patients had received checkpoint inhibitors. Partial responses occurred in three dose-escalation patients, of whom one had hepatocellular carcinoma and two had cutaneous melanoma. Peripheral TCRbeta sequencing aimed to test whether ivuxolimab altered TCR sequence diversity and caused clonal T-cell expansion. The paper covers the monotherapy dose-escalation part of the phase I ivuxolimab trial, which included N ≈ 50 patients. General conclusions and limits of the study: Clonal expansion of both CD4+ and CD8+ blood T cells was observed from baseline to week 6 at doses 0.1 to 3.0 mg/kg. After ivuxolimab, more expanded clones were found on average in CD8+ T cells than in CD4+ T cells. Partial responders in the 0.1-3.0 mg/kg groups had among the lowest normalized peripheral clonal expansion, especially among CD8+ T cells. The antigen specificity of the peripheral T cells that underwent clonal expansion was not determined. Low levels of normalized T-cell clonal expansion were also seen in some patients who did not respond.

Genomic DNA was extracted from sorted cells for sequencing of the TCRbeta CDR3 region. The immunoSEQ Assay was used for sequencing of TCRbeta CDR3 regions. Imported from immuneACCESS, the table was reduced by TCRdb to in-frame sequences with V and J called. These copies leave out some clones; in studies compared against another copy, an unresolved V gene accounts for under half, and the cause of the remainder is not known. The sample table records about 82,000 clones; 86% of these occur just once. In total, the top ten clones hold roughly 6% of the sample. The trial excluded patients who had a history of autoimmune disease or who were on systemic immunosuppression. Peripheral blood for TCR sequencing was collected from all dose cohorts at baseline, on cycle 4 day 1, and on cycle 7 day 1. The samples were taken from a phase I, first-in-human, multicenter, open-label dose-escalation trial of ivuxolimab. Adults with locally advanced or metastatic melanoma, renal cell carcinoma, hepatocellular carcinoma or head and neck squamous cell carcinoma were enrolled in the trial. Before TCR sequencing, CD4+ T cells and CD8+ T cells from peripheral blood were sorted into separate populations.

Points on this clone: The antigen this receptor binds is unknown. One base away there is no much larger clone; base qualities are not given.

V gives up 1 base and J gives up 2 bases, and the segment between their germline ends measures 10 bases. CDR1 is given as SGHRS and CDR2 as YFSETQ, both from the germline V gene. Taken from cysteine to phenylalanine, the CDR3 has 14 residues. The only DNA kept is the CDR3, 42 bases in frame from the first base. This sequence originates from an adult with an advanced solid tumor such as melanoma, head and neck, liver or kidney cancer. The starting material was CD4+ or CD8+ T cells sorted from blood, obtained in a trial of the OX40 agonist ivuxolimab. The chain employs TRBV5-1 and TRBJ2-7, with the D gene too uncertain to name. The CDR3 in this case is CASSLLADPYEQYF. The DNA sequence follows: TGCGCCAGCAGCTTGCTGGCAGACCCCTACGAGCAGTACTTC. When the CDR3 is completed using the reference TRBV5-1 and TRBJ2-7 genes on either side, the full variable domain is KAGVTQTPRYLIKTRGQQVTLSCSPISGHRSVSWYQQTPGQGLQFLFEYFSETQRNKGNFPGRFSGRQFSNSRSEMNVSTLELGDSALYLCASSLLADPYEQYFGPGTRLTVT.